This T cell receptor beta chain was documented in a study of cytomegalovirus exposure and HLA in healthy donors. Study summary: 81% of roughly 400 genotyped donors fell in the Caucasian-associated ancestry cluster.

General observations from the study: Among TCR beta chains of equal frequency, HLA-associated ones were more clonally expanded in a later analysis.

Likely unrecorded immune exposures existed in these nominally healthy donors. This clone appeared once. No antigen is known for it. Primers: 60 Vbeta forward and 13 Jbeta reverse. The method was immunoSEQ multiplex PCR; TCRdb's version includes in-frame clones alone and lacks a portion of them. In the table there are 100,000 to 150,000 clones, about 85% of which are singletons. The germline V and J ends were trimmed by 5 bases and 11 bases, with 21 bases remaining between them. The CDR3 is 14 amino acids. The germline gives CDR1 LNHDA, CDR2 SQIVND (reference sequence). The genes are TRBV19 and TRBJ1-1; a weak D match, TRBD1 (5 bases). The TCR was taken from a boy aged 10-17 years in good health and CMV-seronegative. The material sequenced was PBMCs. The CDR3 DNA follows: TGTGCCAGTAGTTTAGGGCTGGAAACAGGTAACGCTTTCTTT. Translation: CASSLGLETGNAFF.